These 24 T cell receptor beta chains originate from one sample sequenced in a study of early T cells in non-severe SARS-CoV-2 infection. TCRdb called the 5' RACE reads again in MiXCR, with one record for every CDR3 protein. The sample holds some 48,000 distinct CDR3 sequences, around 14% seen once. Material: whole blood. These receptors were taken from an adult who was a healthcare worker with PCR-confirmed SARS-CoV-2 infection or an uninfected control (not recorded which).

This clonotype was seen repeatedly, ten times or more. The chain joins TRBV7-6 to TRBJ2-7; 10 bases are shared with TRBD1. The CDR3 length is 13 residues. The germline V gene encodes CDR1 SGHVS and CDR2 FNYEAQ. Trimming at V came to 4 bases and at J to 5 bases, leaving 2 bases not matched to a gene. The CDR3 region has the DNA TGTGCCAGCAGCTCCGGGACAGGGGACGAGCAGTACTTC. This codes for CASSSGTGDEQYF.

The chain has TRBV11-1 and TRBJ2-2; TRBD1 agrees at 7 bases. J gave up 9 bases and V 5 bases, and 6 bases lay outside the gene matches. This CDR3 is 13 amino acids long. CDR1 is SGHAT and CDR2 is FQDESV in the germline V gene (reference sequence). The CDR3 region is CASSLTGVRELFF. Here the CDR3 DNA reads TGTGCCAGCAGCCTTACAGGGGTCCGGGAGCTGTTTTTT. Supplemented by reference TRBV11-1 and TRBJ2-2, the full variable domain reads EAEVAQSPRYKITEKSQAVAFWCDPISGHATLYWYRQILGQGPELLVQFQDESVVDDSQLPKDRFSAERLKGVDSTLKIQPAELGDSAMYLCASSLTGVRELFFGEGSRLTVL.

By sample share, this clonotype is medium-sized. This sequence joins TRBV2 and TRBJ2-3, with 7 bases matching TRBD1. V was clipped by 4 bases and J by 0 bases; unmatched bases: 4. Germline V CDR1 and CDR2: SNHLY, FYNNEI. This CDR3 spans 15 amino acids. CDR3 DNA sequence: TGTGCCAGCAGTGGAGGGACAGCTAGCACAGATACGCAGTATTTT. Translating gives CASSGGTASTDTQYF. The complete variable domain, with remaining parts taken from reference TRBV2 and TRBJ2-3, reads EPEVTQTPSHQVTQMGQEVILRCVPISNHLYFYWYRQILGQKVEFLVSFYNNEISEKSEIFDDQFSVERPDGSNFTLKIRSTKLEDSAMYFCASSGGTASTDTQYFGPGTRLTVL.

The count of this clonotype is one. The CDR3 bases are TGTGCCACCAGTGATTTTGGGAGCACAGATACGCAGTATTTT. It codes for CATSDFGSTDTQYF. J is TRBJ2-3 and V is TRBV24-1; D is unresolved. CDR1 and CDR2 (germline): KGHDR, SFDVKD. The CDR3 consists of 14 residues. V lost 1 base to trimming and J lost 0 bases, with 4 bases between them.

This clonotype was seen ten or more times. The rearrangement uses TRBV19 and TRBJ2-7, with D unresolved. The CDR3 has 14 residues. Germline CDR1 LNHDA, CDR2 SQIVND (reference sequence). V was cut by 1 base and J by 5 bases, with 12 bases left in between. The chain's CDR3 is CASSIGALSHEQYF. Written as DNA, the CDR3 is TGTGCCAGTAGTATAGGGGCGTTGTCCCACGAGCAGTACTTC.

The V gene is TRBV20-1, the J gene TRBJ2-5; a weak D match, TRBD2 (6 bases). The CDR3 loop spans 13 amino acids. The ends were cut back, 5 bases at V and 4 bases at J, with 14 bases in the middle. Germline lookup yields CDR1 DFQATT and CDR2 SNEGSKA (reference sequence). As DNA, the CDR3 is TGCAGTGCTCGGGACTTTCGGGGAGAGACCCAGTACTTC. Its protein is CSARDFRGETQYF.

The chain carries TRBV9 and TRBJ2-3; 9 nucleotides match TRBD2. V shed 0 bases, J shed 6 bases, and the junction held 2 bases outside the gene matches. CDR3 length: 14 residues. The V gene's germline CDR1 is SGDLS and CDR2 YYNGEE. CDR3 nucleotides: TGTGCCAGCAGCGTAGCTAGCGGGACGGATACGCAGTATTTT. Protein: CASSVASGTDTQYF.

This clonotype was counted a few times. V is TRBV29-1 and J is TRBJ2-1; maybe TRBD2 (7 bases). Germline CDR1 SQVTM, CDR2 ANQGSEA. The CDR3 length is 14 residues. Trimming left V 6 bases short and J 0 bases short, with 12 bases between. CDR3 sequence reads: CSVKRGASYNEQFF. DNA for the CDR3: TGCAGCGTCAAACGGGGGGCCTCCTACAATGAGCAGTTCTTC.

In this sample, this clonotype turned up many times. This sequence joins TRBV6-6 and TRBJ2-7; perhaps TRBD1 as D (6 bases). Germline CDR1 is MNHNY and CDR2 is SVGAGI (reference sequence). V was pared by 5 bases and J by 4 bases, with 18 bases between. The CDR3 is 15 amino acids. The DNA of the CDR3 is TGTGCCAGCAGTAAGGTACAGGGCGATAAGTACGAGCAGTACTTC. Amino acid sequence: CASSKVQGDKYEQYF.

The chain recombines TRBV29-1 with TRBJ2-5; the D call may be TRBD1 or TRBD2 (5 bases each). Looked up from germline, CDR1 is SQVTM and CDR2 is ANQGSEA. This CDR3 is 15 amino acids long. Trimming took 1 base from V and 5 from J, leaving 17 bases between them. The CDR3 loop is CSVEVQGRSTETQYF. As DNA, the CDR3 is TGCAGCGTTGAAGTCCAGGGACGATCTACGGAGACCCAGTACTTC.

This clonotype has just a few counts. The chain has TRBV18 and TRBJ2-2; D may be TRBD1 (6 bases). Germline CDR1 reads KGHSH; CDR2 reads LQKENI. Trimming took 6 bases from V and 0 from J, leaving 17 bases between them. CDR3 size: 17 residues. The CDR3 sequence is CASSEMRAGANTGELFF. Here the CDR3 DNA reads TGTGCCAGCTCCGAGATGCGGGCAGGGGCGAACACCGGGGAGCTGTTTTTT.

As for this clonotype: One end of the junction fails to match germline, which may point to a read error. V gene TRBV29-1 combines with J gene TRBJ1-2; a weak D match, TRBD1 (6 bases). The CDR3 has 12 residues. Looked up from germline, CDR1 is SQVTM and CDR2 is ANQGSEA. The CDR3 reads CSVEEQGYGYAF. CDR3 sequence (DNA): TGCAGCGTTGAAGAACAGGGCTATGGCTACGCCTTC.

This clonotype was counted ten times or more. This sequence joins TRBV20-1 and TRBJ2-7; 7 nucleotides match TRBD1. The germline CDR1 and CDR2 sequences are DFQATT and SNEGSKA (reference sequence). Trimming removed 5 bases from V and 5 bases from J; junction bases left unmatched: 9. This CDR3 has 13 amino acids. The CDR3 sequence: CSAGPTGVNEQYF. The CDR3 bases are TGCAGTGCTGGCCCAACAGGGGTCAACGAGCAGTACTTC.

V gene TRBV29-1 combines with J gene TRBJ1-2; D not resolved. Germline V gene sequence: CDR1 SQVTM, CDR2 ANQGSEA. The CDR3 has 11 residues. Trimming removed 6 bases at V and 5 bases at J, with 10 bases between. CDR3 residues: CSVDRRYGYTF. The CDR3 DNA sequence: TGCAGCGTGGACCGTCGGTATGGCTACACCTTC. Together with reference TRBV29-1 and TRBJ1-2, the CDR3 gives the full variable domain: SAVISQKPSRDICQRGTSLTIQCQVDSQVTMMFWYRQQPGQSLTLIATANQGSEATYESGFVIDKFPISRPNLTFSTLTVSNMSPEDSSIYLCSVDRRYGYTFGSGTRLTVV.

In this sample, this clonotype turned up many times. The rearrangement joins TRBV5-5 to TRBJ1-3; D gene uncertain. V was shortened by 4 bases and J by 0 bases, with 8 bases between the two germline ends. CDR1 is SGHKS, CDR2 YYEKEE, per germline (reference sequence). CDR3 length: 14 amino acids. In DNA, the CDR3 is TGTGCCAGCAGCGATGTCAGCTCTGGAAACACCATATATTTT. Translated, it gives CASSDVSSGNTIYF.

In this sample, this clonotype turned up many times. The V call is TRBV6-2 or TRBV6-3, the J call TRBJ1-6; 8 nucleotides align to TRBD1. J lost 9 bases, V lost 2 bases, and 15 bases had no gene match. CDR1 and CDR2 (germline): MNHEY, SVGEGT. The CDR3 loop spans 18 amino acids. CDR3 DNA sequence: TGTGCCAGCAGTTACCAGAGAGGTGGACAGGGTGTACGTTCACCCCTCCACTTT. Protein sequence: CASSYQRGGQGVRSPLHF.

The sample holds many counts of this clonotype. J is TRBJ2-1 and V is TRBV19; 8 bases fit TRBD2. Trimming removed 3 bases from V and 3 bases from J; junction bases left unmatched: 4. Per the germline V gene, CDR1 is LNHDA and CDR2 is SQIVND (reference sequence). The CDR3 contains 15 residues. The CDR3 DNA follows: TGTGCCAGTAGTATTGTTAGCGGGGTCTACAATGAGCAGTTCTTC. Translating it yields CASSIVSGVYNEQFF.

This clonotype has ten or more counts. The chain employs TRBV10-1 and TRBJ2-7, with TRBD1 matching 10 bases. V was pared by 5 bases and J by 3 bases, with 7 bases of the junction left unmatched. This CDR3 spans 15 amino acids. Germline CDR1 WNHNN, CDR2 SYGVQD (reference sequence). CDR3: CASSRTGTGDYEQYF. The CDR3 nucleotides read TGCGCCAGCAGTAGGACCGGGACAGGGGACTACGAGCAGTACTTC.

The sample holds many counts of this clonotype. The V gene is TRBV11-2, the J gene TRBJ1-2; 9 nucleotides align to TRBD1. Germline V gene data show CDR1 as SGHAT and CDR2 as FQNNGV. The CDR3 contains 15 residues. Trimming at V came to 6 bases and at J to 7 bases, leaving 12 bases not matched to a gene. CDR3 amino acids: CASRSPGQGTGGYTF. The CDR3 DNA is TGTGCCAGCAGATCGCCGGGACAGGGTACAGGTGGCTACACCTTC.

The rearrangement uses TRBV18 and TRBJ1-3; possibly TRBD1 for D (5 bases). The ends were cut back, 2 bases at V and 0 bases at J, with 11 bases in the middle. Germline V gene data show CDR1 as KGHSH and CDR2 as LQKENI. This CDR3 has 16 residues. The CDR3 loop is CASSPGAPASGNTIYF. The CDR3 region has the DNA TGTGCCAGCTCACCAGGGGCGCCCGCCTCTGGAAACACCATATATTTT.

The chain uses TRBV5-1 and TRBJ2-7; no clear D gene. V was cut by 0 bases and J by 2 bases, with 9 bases left in between. Germline V gene lookup returns CDR1 SGHRS and CDR2 YFSETQ. The CDR3 loop spans 14 amino acids. Here the CDR3 DNA reads TGCGCCAGCAGCTTGGCGGCCGCCACCTACGAGCAGTACTTC. Amino acids: CASSLAAATYEQYF.

This clonotype has only a few counts. J is TRBJ2-7 and V is TRBV3-1; D is ambiguous. The CDR3 covers 13 residues. In germline, CDR1 is LGHDT, CDR2 YNNKEL (reference sequence). With 0 bases removed from V and 2 bases from J, the gap between germline ends came to 5 bases. The CDR3 spells CASSQEGPYEQYF. The CDR3 DNA reads TGTGCCAGCAGCCAAGAAGGGCCCTACGAGCAGTACTTC.

The chain uses TRBV7-2 and TRBJ2-3; TRBD2 aligns across 15 bases. The trim removed 5 bases at V and 6 bases at J, leaving 6 bases unmatched. The CDR3 spans 16 residues. CDR1 and CDR2 (germline): SGHTA, FQGNSA. CDR3 region: CASSAGTSGGQDTQYF. CDR3 coding DNA: TGTGCCAGCAGCGCAGGGACTAGCGGGGGGCAGGATACGCAGTATTTT.

CDR3 nucleotide sequence: TGTGCCAGCAGTTCCCCCACAGGGGGCCGAGCTAACTATGGCTACACCTTC. It is translated as CASSSPTGGRANYGYTF. The chain recombines TRBV28 with TRBJ1-2, with 9 bases matching TRBD1. The CDR3 is 17 residues long. Per germline, CDR1 MDHEN and CDR2 SYDVKM. The junction had 9 bases not matched to a gene; V was cut back by 4 bases and J by 0 bases.